This TCR beta chain was documented in a study of cytomegalovirus exposure and HLA in healthy donors. Study-level results: In a later analysis, an Asian-associated ancestry cluster reportedly showed fewer N-insertions than the approximately 640-donor mean.

PCR employed 60 Vbeta and 13 Jbeta primers. Authors' methods: It was a later analysis that counted about 80 million unique TCR beta chains, of which 8.5 million to 12 million were shared. Profiled with immunoSEQ multiplex PCR; TCRdb holds only in-frame clones, not every one. V and J calls and clone size follow that table, whereas D and trimming were derived from the DNA. Of about 180,000 clones listed, about 80% are singletons. On this clone itself: Its antigen is as yet unknown.

The CDR3 is 16 amino acids. Germline CDR1 is SGHDT and CDR2 is YYEEEE. The ends were cut back, 5 bases at V and 7 bases at J, with 24 bases in the middle. The sequence came from a man between 60 and 75 years old in good health and CMV-seronegative. Sequencing was carried out using PBMCs. The genes are TRBV5-6 and TRBJ1-1, with no clear D. CDR3 sequence (DNA): TGTGCCAGCAGTCCGGGCCTGACAAGGGAGGACGGTGAAGCTTTCTTT. It is translated as CASSPGLTREDGEAFF.